This T cell receptor (beta chain) originates from a study of CXCR3-negative and CXCR3-positive naive CD8 T cells (dated by TCRdb to about 2019). Regarding the research as a whole: Some 130 million TRB reads were obtained in total, roughly 1.5 +/- 0.3 million reads per library. Diversity and physicochemical repertoire analyses covered roughly eleven donors pooled from two independent experiments. The TRBV-TRBJ cluster analysis covered naive subsets from about five donors and memory cells from 3 donors. Results the study describes overall, beyond this receptor: Compared with CXCR3-negative naive cells, CXCR3-positive naive cells had TRB CDR3s with higher hydrophobicity (lower Kidera factor 4), lower energy, and higher strength and volume indices. Comparably high repertoire diversity was found in both naive subsets, whereas much lower repertoire diversity was found in memory CD8+ T cells. Similar TRBV-TRBJ usage was shown by naive CXCR3-negative and CXCR3-positive cells from the same donor, whereas distinct patterns were shown by memory cells. Surface CD5, linked to self-reactivity in mice, was comparable between naive subsets; TCR interaction strength was therefore also inferred from TRB CDR3 physicochemical properties. CXCR3 expression partially decreased after cryopreservation, so most assays used freshly isolated PBMCs.

Instrument used: NextSeq 550. The Human TCR Profiling Kit (MiLaboratory) was used to prepare UMI-labeled 5' RACE TRB cDNA libraries. cDNA synthesis used the entire amount of extracted RNA, and PCR amplification then used the entire amount of cDNA produced. Libraries were prepared in parallel with an identical number of PCR cycles. Turning to the authors' computational methods: About 54,000 +/- 9,700 unique UMI-labeled TRB cDNA molecules per library were extracted with MIGEC and MiXCR, with at least two reads per UMI required. Each library averaged 40,000 +/- 10,000 functional in-frame TRB CDR3 nucleotide clonotypes without stop codons. After each sample was downsampled to 5000 UMI-labeled TRB molecules, VDJtools was used to calculate diversity metrics such as normalized Shannon-Wiener and Chao1. VDJtools computed clonotype-size-weighted physicochemical properties of the central five CDR3 residues: interaction energy, strength, volume and Kidera factor 4. TCRdb reprocessed the reads, reporting each CDR3 protein sequence once and no DNA. None of the V and J calls come from the authors' own analysis; TCRdb made them. This sample's clone table shows over 80,000 distinct CDR3 sequences. The top ten clonotypes cover roughly 1.5% of the sample.

CDR1 and CDR2 were assigned from the germline V gene as SQVTM and ANQGSEA. From its cysteine to its phenylalanine, the CDR3 spans 12 amino acids. No DNA is given. Worth noting for this clonotype: It lacks a known antigen.

For each CD8+ T cell subset, flow sorting was done in triplicate, and about 300,000 cells per subset went directly into RLT lysis buffer. To exclude memory contaminants, naive CD8+ T cells were stringently defined as CD45RO-CCR7+CD27+CD95-. Peripheral blood mononuclear cells were isolated from buffy coats by standard density gradient centrifugation. A FACSAria III was used to flow-sort naive CXCR3-negative and CXCR3-positive CD8+ T cells. Total RNA was extracted from sorted cells using an RNeasy Mini Kit. This clonotype originated in a human donor in good health. Some clones in this sample may be carry-over from other donors' samples. The sample taken for sequencing was naive CXCR3- CD8+ T cells from blood. Read against the paper, the sample's cell subset or site label means: CD45RO-CCR7+CD27+CD95- naive CD8+ T cells lacking CXCR3 (TNR3-). This chain is built from TRBV29-1 and TRBJ1-5. The CDR3 corresponds to CSATAGNQPQHF. Supplemented by the reference TRBV29-1 and TRBJ1-5 proteins around the CDR3, the complete variable domain is SAVISQKPSRDICQRGTSLTIQCQVDSQVTMMFWYRQQPGQSLTLIATANQGSEATYESGFVIDKFPISRPNLTFSTLTVSNMSPEDSSIYLCSATAGNQPQHFGDGTRLSIL.